The rows below give T cell receptor beta chains drawn from one sample of a study of beta chain features in type 1 diabetes. The protocol was immunoSEQ multiplex PCR, while the TCRdb copy is restricted to in-frame clones and leaves out a portion. The table lists some 400,000 clones, more than 13% of them singletons. The sequenced material came from naive CD4+ T cells from blood. The source of these receptors is a woman aged 18-35 years in good health. Both conserved end residues are part of each CDR3. Each record gives: J gene, clone size, V gene, D gene, CDR3 protein, CDR3 DNA. D genes are given only for firm matches. The size entry is marked missing in some rows and otherwise reads once, few, many or a size class.

J: TRBJ1-1
size: NA
V: TRBV11-1
D: NA
CDR3: CASSPQRDGEAFF
DNA: TGTGCCAGCAGCCCTCAGAGGGATGGTGAAGCTTTCTTT

J: TRBJ2-1
size: few
V: TRBV7-2
D: TRBD2
CDR3: CASPTSGRNEQFF
DNA: TGTGCCAGCCCGACTAGCGGGAGAAATGAGCAGTTCTTC

J: TRBJ2-5
size: few
V: TRBV30
D: NA
CDR3: CAWRGGVETQYF
DNA: TGTGCCTGGCGAGGGGGTGTGGAGACCCAGTACTTC

J: TRBJ2-1
size: NA
V: TRBV7-9
D: NA
CDR3: CASSEGSSYNEQFF
DNA: TGTGCCAGCAGCGAAGGGAGCTCCTACAATGAGCAGTTCTTC

J: TRBJ2-5
size: once
V: TRBV11-1
D: TRBD2
CDR3: CASSLAGTSGSETQYF
DNA: TGTGCCAGCAGCTTAGCGGGGACTAGCGGGAGTGAGACCCAGTACTTC

J: TRBJ1-4
size: NA
V: TRBV18
D: NA
CDR3: CASSPGTKKGEKLFF
DNA: TGTGCCAGCTCACCCGGGACAAAAAAAGGGGAAAAACTGTTTTTT

J: TRBJ2-6
size: NA
V: TRBV28
D: TRBD2
CDR3: CASEAGGSSGANVLTF
DNA: TGTGCCAGCGAAGCGGGAGGGTCCTCTGGGGCCAACGTCCTGACTTTC

J: TRBJ2-1
size: NA
V: TRBV7-9
D: TRBD2
CDR3: CASSLGLAGGPYNEQFF
DNA: TGTGCCAGCAGCCTTGGACTAGCGGGAGGGCCTTACAATGAGCAGTTCTTC

J: TRBJ2-7
size: NA
V: TRBV29-1
D: TRBD2
CDR3: CSITSGQSYEQYF
DNA: TGCAGTATCACTAGCGGTCAGTCCTACGAGCAGTACTTC

J: TRBJ1-5
size: NA
V: TRBV19
D: NA
CDR3: CASSMQVVKLGQPQHF
DNA: TGTGCCAGTAGTATGCAGGTTGTGAAGTTGGGTCAGCCCCAGCATTTT

J: TRBJ2-1
size: NA
V: TRBV29-1
D: TRBD2
CDR3: CSVRSGRDNEQFF
DNA: TGCAGCGTTCGTAGCGGGAGAGACAATGAGCAGTTCTTC

J: TRBJ2-5
size: few
V: TRBV7-2
D: TRBD2
CDR3: CASSLGLAVSQETQYF
DNA: TGTGCCAGCAGCTTAGGACTAGCGGTGTCCCAAGAGACCCAGTACTTC

J: TRBJ2-1
size: NA
V: TRBV6-1
D: TRBD2
CDR3: CASRGTGGGYEQFF
DNA: TGTGCCAGCAGGGGCACGGGGGGAGGGTATGAGCAGTTCTTC

J: TRBJ1-2
size: few
V: TRBV7-2
D: NA
CDR3: CASRGGGVSTF
DNA: TGTGCCAGCAGAGGCGGGGGAGTCTCCACCTTC

J: TRBJ1-2
size: few
V: TRBV30
D: TRBD1
CDR3: CAWSRGRGYGYTF
DNA: TGTGCCTGGAGTAGGGGGCGCGGCTATGGCTACACCTTC

J: TRBJ1-2
size: NA
V: TRBV29-1
D: NA
CDR3: CSVPLTAWYGYTF
DNA: TGCAGCGTTCCGTTGACAGCGTGGTATGGCTACACCTTC

J: TRBJ2-7
size: few
V: TRBV29-1
D: TRBD2
CDR3: CSVDAGQAGGVYEQYF
DNA: TGCAGCGTCGACGCAGGGCAAGCGGGAGGGGTCTACGAGCAGTACTTC

J: TRBJ2-7
size: NA
V: TRBV15
D: TRBD1
CDR3: CATSRDQATGIGEQYF
DNA: TGTGCCACCAGCAGAGATCAGGCGACAGGGATCGGCGAGCAGTACTTC

J: TRBJ2-1
size: NA
V: TRBV4-3
D: TRBD1
CDR3: CASSQERDSLVRNEQFF
DNA: TGCGCCAGCAGCCAAGAGAGGGACAGTTTGGTTCGGAATGAGCAGTTCTTC

J: TRBJ2-7
size: few
V: TRBV28
D: NA
CDR3: CASSETPIYEQYF
DNA: TGTGCCAGCAGTGAAACCCCTATCTACGAGCAGTACTTC

J: TRBJ1-5
size: NA
V: TRBV18
D: NA
CDR3: CASSSKGRDFNQPQHF
DNA: TGTGCCAGCTCTAGCAAGGGCAGGGACTTCAATCAGCCCCAGCATTTT

J: TRBJ2-2
size: NA
V: TRBV7-9
D: TRBD2
CDR3: CASSLGGAEGLSTGELFF
DNA: TGTGCCAGCAGCTTAGGAGGGGCTGAGGGACTATCCACCGGGGAGCTGTTTTTT

J: TRBJ2-2
size: NA
V: TRBV4-3
D: TRBD2
CDR3: CASSQLAGSNTGELFF
DNA: TGCGCCAGCAGCCAATTAGCGGGTTCGAACACCGGGGAGCTGTTTTTT

J: TRBJ2-4
size: few
V: TRBV18
D: NA
CDR3: CASSPPGRGDIQYF
DNA: TGTGCCAGCTCACCCCCGGGGCGCGGGGACATTCAGTACTTC

J: TRBJ1-4
size: few
V: TRBV4-2
D: TRBD1
CDR3: CASSHSSGTVNEKLFF
DNA: TGTGCCAGCAGCCATTCGAGTGGGACAGTTAATGAAAAACTGTTTTTT

J: TRBJ2-3
size: few
V: TRBV30
D: NA
CDR3: CAWTGKRGGTDTQYF
DNA: TGTGCCTGGACCGGCAAGCGAGGCGGCACAGATACGCAGTATTTT

J: TRBJ1-2
size: NA
V: TRBV25-1
D: TRBD1
CDR3: CASRKSGTDNYGYTF
DNA: TGTGCCAGCAGGAAGTCCGGGACAGATAACTATGGCTACACCTTC

J: TRBJ1-1
size: few
V: TRBV30
D: NA
CDR3: CAWSYPVPMNTEAFF
DNA: TGTGCCTGGAGTTATCCGGTCCCGATGAACACTGAAGCTTTCTTT

J: TRBJ2-7
size: NA
V: TRBV15
D: NA
CDR3: CATSRDLTSKNEQYF
DNA: TGTGCCACCAGCAGAGATCTCACTAGCAAAAACGAGCAGTACTTC

J: TRBJ2-3
size: NA
V: TRBV30
D: TRBD1
CDR3: CAWSEGGFSTDTQYF
DNA: TGTGCCTGGAGTGAAGGGGGCTTTTCCACAGATACGCAGTATTTT

J: TRBJ1-1
size: NA
V: TRBV5-1
D: NA
CDR3: CASSGGNLNTEAFF
DNA: TGCGCCAGCAGCGGAGGGAACCTGAACACTGAAGCTTTCTTT

J: TRBJ2-1
size: few
V: TRBV2
D: NA
CDR3: CASARPGSVYNEQFF
DNA: TGTGCCAGCGCCCGACCGGGAAGCGTCTACAATGAGCAGTTCTTC

J: TRBJ1-5
size: NA
V: TRBV19
D: TRBD1
CDR3: CASRPGTALQDLQHF
DNA: TGTGCCAGTCGTCCCGGGACAGCCCTACAGGACCTACAGCATTTT

J: TRBJ1-3
size: NA
V: TRBV7-2
D: NA
CDR3: CASSMGLGNTIYF
DNA: TGTGCCAGCTCCATGGGGCTAGGAAACACCATATATTTT

J: TRBJ2-7
size: NA
V: TRBV11-3
D: TRBD2
CDR3: CASSLGGRGEQYF
DNA: TGTGCCAGCAGCCTCGGAGGGAGGGGCGAGCAGTACTTC

J: TRBJ2-5
size: few
V: TRBV2
D: NA
CDR3: CASRTQVRQETQYF
DNA: TGTGCCAGCAGGACACAGGTTAGGCAAGAGACCCAGTACTTC

J: TRBJ2-3
size: few
V: TRBV18
D: TRBD2
CDR3: CASSPPEERLAGITDTQYF
DNA: TGTGCCAGCTCACCACCGGAAGAGCGGCTAGCGGGTATCACAGATACGCAGTATTTT

J: TRBJ1-1
size: few
V: TRBV7-9
D: TRBD1
CDR3: CASTKLGAGGIEAFF
DNA: TGTGCCAGCACCAAACTTGGGGCAGGGGGCATAGAAGCTTTCTTT

J: TRBJ1-4
size: few
V: TRBV18
D: TRBD1
CDR3: CASLDRGNEKLFF
DNA: TGTGCCAGCCTGGACAGGGGAAATGAAAAACTGTTTTTT

J: TRBJ2-3
size: few
V: TRBV9
D: NA
CDR3: CASSVVSLSTDTQYF
DNA: TGTGCCAGCAGCGTAGTTAGTCTATCCACAGATACGCAGTATTTT

J: TRBJ2-2
size: few
V: TRBV28
D: NA
CDR3: CASSLQKPGELFF
DNA: TGTGCCAGCAGTTTACAGAAACCCGGGGAGCTGTTTTTT

J: TRBJ1-4
size: NA
V: TRBV14
D: NA
CDR3: CASSQVVGAGGEKLFF
DNA: TGTGCCAGCAGCCAAGTTGTGGGGGCAGGCGGTGAAAAACTGTTTTTT

J: TRBJ2-7
size: NA
V: TRBV27
D: TRBD2
CDR3: CASSRVAGGPPYEQYF
DNA: TGTGCCAGCAGTCGGGTAGCGGGAGGCCCTCCCTACGAGCAGTACTTC

J: TRBJ2-1
size: NA
V: TRBV6-5
D: TRBD2
CDR3: CATSGTSGYNEQFF
DNA: TGTGCCACCTCAGGGACTAGCGGGTACAATGAGCAGTTCTTC

J: TRBJ1-5
size: few
V: TRBV30
D: NA
CDR3: CAWSRVEGQPQHF
DNA: TGTGCCTGGAGCAGGGTAGAAGGTCAGCCCCAGCATTTT

J: TRBJ2-7
size: NA
V: TRBV28
D: NA
CDR3: CASSPGDRAVSEQYF
DNA: TGTGCCAGCAGCCCGGGAGACAGGGCCGTGAGCGAGCAGTACTTC

J: TRBJ2-3
size: few
V: TRBV18
D: NA
CDR3: CASSPSGLGTDTQYF
DNA: TGTGCCAGCTCACCATCCGGACTGGGCACAGATACGCAGTATTTT

J: TRBJ2-2
size: few
V: TRBV29-1
D: NA
CDR3: CSVGENELSGELFF
DNA: TGCAGCGTTGGAGAGAACGAGCTTTCCGGGGAGCTGTTTTTT

J: TRBJ1-5
size: few
V: TRBV6-6
D: NA
CDR3: CASSYSGGHSNQPQHF
DNA: TGTGCCAGCAGTTACTCGGGGGGGCATAGCAATCAGCCCCAGCATTTT

J: TRBJ2-1
size: few
V: TRBV11-3
D: TRBD1
CDR3: CASTIPRTGNTYNEQFF
DNA: TGTGCCAGCACCATACCCCGGACAGGGAACACCTACAATGAGCAGTTCTTC